This TCR beta chain was observed in a study of spatial heterogeneity in lung cancer. Study-wide context: Sequencing of follow-up PBMC samples took place when they were available, at a median of approximately 2 years after resection.

Noted time point: blood at routine non-recurrence follow-up after resection. Whole RNA was taken from tumor, nontumor lung or frozen PBMC; it was then sequenced unsorted. This clonotype has a count of ten or more. Every cDNA TCR molecule received its own unique molecular identifier. Via MiXCR, TCRdb re-called the 5' RACE reads, giving one row per CDR3 protein. Of 49,000 or so distinct CDR3 sequences listed, around 11% are singletons. This CDR3 region has 16 residues. Losses at the gene ends were 3 bases for V and 5 bases for J; bases not matched to a gene: 11. The V gene's germline CDR1 is DFQATT and CDR2 SNEGSKA (reference sequence).

Sequenced here: PBMCs, sampled at follow-up. The clonotype comes from a male donor with early-stage non-small cell lung cancer. The V and J genes are TRBV20-1 and TRBJ2-3, with TRBD2 matching over 10 bases. The CDR3 DNA sequence: TGCAGTGCTAGTGGGGTAGCGGGAGGAGTTGGAGATACGCAGTATTTT. Protein: CSASGVAGGVGDTQYF.